The next 27 T cell receptor beta chains were all read from a single sample in a study of blood T cell repertoires in COVID-19. Method: immunoSEQ multiplex PCR; TCRdb's copy keeps in-frame clones and lacks some. The sample consists of approximately 190,000 clones, more than 85% of them appearing once. Sequencing used peripheral blood. The source of these receptors is a man between 65 and 80 years old with active or convalescent COVID-19.

The rearrangement uses TRBV19 and TRBJ2-1; unclear D gene. The V end was cut by 0 bases, the J end by 6 bases, with 6 bases between. Germline CDR1 LNHDA, CDR2 SQIVND (reference sequence). This CDR3 comprises 13 residues. In nucleotides, the CDR3 is TGTGCCAGTAGTATAGACTTCGGCAATGAGCAGTTCTTC. Protein: CASSIDFGNEQFF. The variable domain in full, with the rest retrieved from reference TRBV19 and TRBJ2-1, is DGGITQSPKYLFRKEGQNVTLSCEQNLNHDAMYWYRQDPGQGLRLIYYSQIVNDFQKGDIAEGYSVSREKKESFPLTVTSAQKNPTAFYLCASSIDFGNEQFFGPGTRLTVL.

V gene TRBV6-2 or TRBV6-3 combines with J gene TRBJ2-4, with 9 nucleotides matching TRBD1. Trimming at V came to 2 bases and at J to 0 bases, leaving 5 bases not matched to a gene. This CDR3 contains 17 residues. Germline CDR1 and CDR2: MNHEY and SVGEGT. CDR3 sequence reads: CASSYEGQGLAKNIQYF. In nucleotides, the CDR3 is TGTGCCAGCAGTTACGAGGGACAGGGTTTAGCCAAAAACATTCAGTACTTC.

The chain links TRBV19 to TRBJ1-6; unclear D gene. CDR3 length: 14 residues. Trimming left V 3 bases short and J 5 bases short, with 8 bases between. CDR1 is LNHDA and CDR2 is SQIVND in the germline V gene (reference sequence). The chain's CDR3 is CASSIAVDNSPLHF. The CDR3 DNA reads as TGTGCCAGTAGTATCGCGGTCGATAATTCACCCCTCCACTTT.

The chain couples TRBV11-2 to TRBJ2-7; 7 positions match TRBD2. This CDR3 spans 13 amino acids. Looked up from germline, CDR1 is SGHAT and CDR2 is FQNNGV. The trim removed 4 bases at V and 5 bases at J, leaving 5 bases unmatched. The CDR3, as DNA: TGTGCCAGCAGCTCGCTACTAGCGAACGAGCAGTACTTC. It translates to CASSSLLANEQYF. Drawing the rest from reference TRBV11-2 and TRBJ2-7, the complete variable domain is EAGVAQSPRYKIIEKRQSVAFWCNPISGHATLYWYQQILGQGPKLLIQFQNNGVVDDSQLPKDRFSAERLKGVDSTLKIQPAKLEDSAVYLCASSSLLANEQYFGPGTRLTVT.

The chain links TRBV19 to TRBJ2-3, with no clear D. The CDR3 totals 14 residues. The germline V gene encodes CDR1 LNHDA and CDR2 SQIVND (reference sequence). V was cut by 6 bases and J by 2 bases, with 12 bases left in between. CDR3 DNA sequence: TGTGCCAGTAGCCCCCTGAGCTACACAGATACGCAGTATTTT. Protein sequence: CASSPLSYTDTQYF. Drawing the rest from reference TRBV19 and TRBJ2-3, the complete variable domain is DGGITQSPKYLFRKEGQNVTLSCEQNLNHDAMYWYRQDPGQGLRLIYYSQIVNDFQKGDIAEGYSVSREKKESFPLTVTSAQKNPTAFYLCASSPLSYTDTQYFGPGTRLTVL.

The chain is built from TRBV18 and TRBJ1-5; D remains unclear. The CDR3 is made up of 14 amino acids. Deletions cut 2 bases from V and 1 base from J, with 6 bases between. Germline V CDR1 and CDR2: KGHSH, LQKENI. The CDR3 reads CASSPSGSNQPQHF. For the CDR3, the DNA is TGTGCCAGCTCACCATCGGGGAGCAATCAGCCCCAGCATTTT.

CDR3 bases: TGTGCCAGCAGCTTACCCGGACGGATCCAGGGTGAAGCTTTCTTT. As protein: CASSLPGRIQGEAFF. J is TRBJ1-1 and V is TRBV7-9, with TRBD1 as a possible D gene (5 bases). Trimming cost V 2 bases and J 7 bases, with 17 bases left between them. Germline loops: CDR1 SEHNR, CDR2 FQNEAQ (reference sequence). The CDR3 covers 15 residues.

This rearrangement joins TRBV7-2 to TRBJ2-5; 11 bases line up with TRBD2. J lost 7 bases, V lost 3 bases, and 7 bases had no gene match. This CDR3 has 15 residues. The germline V gene has CDR1 SGHTA and CDR2 FQGNSA. Written as DNA, the CDR3 is TGTGCCAGCAGCTTGGGGCTAGCGGGAGGAGGGACCCAGTACTTC. This gives the protein CASSLGLAGGGTQYF.

The chain couples TRBV2 to TRBJ2-5, with 11 bases that match TRBD2. There are 14 residues in the CDR3. Germline loops: CDR1 SNHLY, CDR2 FYNNEI. V lost 8 bases, J lost 4 bases, and 6 bases stayed unmatched. The DNA of the CDR3 is TGTGCCAGCGGGATCGGACTAGCGGGAGAGACCCAGTACTTC. Protein sequence: CASGIGLAGETQYF.

The V gene is TRBV7-2, the J gene TRBJ2-7, with 7 bases matching TRBD2. Trimming removed 1 base from V and 2 bases from J; junction bases left unmatched: 2. CDR3 length: 14 amino acids. Germline CDR1 reads SGHTA; CDR2 reads FQGNSA. As DNA, the CDR3 is TGTGCCAGCAGCTTAGGGGGGGGAACCTACGAGCAGTACTTC. This translates into CASSLGGGTYEQYF.

V usage is TRBV7-6 and J usage is TRBJ2-3, with TRBD2 as a possible D gene (7 bases). V was trimmed by 3 bases and J by 1 base, leaving 11 bases between them. The length of the CDR3 is 15 residues. The V gene's germline CDR1 is SGHVS and CDR2 FNYEAQ. The CDR3 spells CASSLGRGRTDTQYF. In DNA, the CDR3 is TGTGCCAGCAGCTTGGGGCGGGGGCGCACAGATACGCAGTATTTT.

A single count supports this clone. The chain combines TRBV3-1 (or the pseudogene TRBV3-2) with TRBJ2-7, with 7 nucleotides matching TRBD2. J lost 2 bases, V lost 0 bases, and 10 bases had no gene match. This CDR3 is 17 amino acids long. Germline CDR1 and CDR2: LGHDT and YNNKEL (reference sequence). CDR3 coding DNA: TGTGCCAGCAGCCAAGATCGTCGAGCGGGATTTCCCTACGAGCAGTACTTC. Protein sequence: CASSQDRRAGFPYEQYF.

V usage is TRBV7-9 and J usage is TRBJ1-5; D not resolved. The ends were cut back, 4 bases at V and 8 bases at J, with 9 bases in the middle. The length of the CDR3 is 12 residues. Per the germline V gene, CDR1 is SEHNR and CDR2 is FQNEAQ (reference sequence). CDR3 loop: CASSYGREPQHF. For the CDR3, the DNA is TGTGCCAGCAGCTACGGCCGGGAGCCCCAGCATTTT.

The rearrangement links TRBV28 to TRBJ2-5, with D unclear. The V gene's germline CDR1 is MDHEN and CDR2 SYDVKM. V was cut by 6 bases and J by 5 bases, with 13 bases left in between. The CDR3 runs 13 residues. The CDR3 nucleotides are TGTGCCAGCAGCCCCAGTAAGTGGGAGACCCAGTACTTC. Its protein product is CASSPSKWETQYF.

The V gene is TRBV6-5, the J gene TRBJ1-5; 12 nucleotides line up with TRBD1. V shed 6 bases, J shed 6 bases, and the junction held 6 bases outside the gene matches. CDR1 and CDR2 from the germline V gene are MNHEY and SVGAGI. CDR3 length: 15 amino acids. The CDR3 reads CASRPGQGASQPQHF. The CDR3 DNA is TGTGCCAGCAGGCCGGGACAGGGGGCATCTCAGCCCCAGCATTTT.

The gene calls are TRBV15 and TRBJ2-1; 10 bases match TRBD2. The V gene end was trimmed by 0 bases and the J gene end by 0 bases; junction bases not matched to a gene: 2. CDR3 size: 17 residues. Germline assignment: CDR1 LNHNV and CDR2 YYDKDF (reference sequence). CDR3 protein: CATSRELAGLSYNEQFF. DNA for the CDR3: TGTGCCACCAGCAGAGAACTAGCGGGACTCTCCTACAATGAGCAGTTCTTC. Supplemented by reference TRBV15 and TRBJ2-1, the full variable domain reads DAMVIQNPRYQVTQFGKPVTLSCSQTLNHNVMYWYQQKSSQAPKLLFHYYDKDFNNEADTPDNFQSRRPNTSFCFLDIRSPGLGDTAMYLCATSRELAGLSYNEQFFGPGTRLTVL.

The gene calls are TRBV27 and TRBJ2-1; D might be TRBD1 (6 bases). V gave up 4 bases and J gave up 4 bases, with 14 bases separating them. Looked up from germline, CDR1 is MNHEY and CDR2 is SMNVEV (reference sequence). This CDR3 is built from 15 residues. CDR3 residues: CASSSPGHLYNEQFF. CDR3 nucleotides: TGTGCCAGCAGTTCACCGGGACACCTATACAATGAGCAGTTCTTC.

The chain carries TRBV4-3 and TRBJ1-6, with TRBD1 as a possible D gene (5 bases). Trimming pared 0 bases from V and 10 bases from J, leaving 16 bases between. CDR1 LGHNA and CDR2 YSLEER come from the germline V gene. CDR3 length: 16 amino acids. The CDR3 is CASSQDRGQGGSPLHF. The CDR3 DNA reads as TGCGCCAGCAGCCAAGATAGAGGGCAGGGAGGCTCACCCCTCCACTTT.

This clone was recorded a few times. The V call is TRBV19, the J call TRBJ1-5; D might be TRBD1 (5 bases). The CDR3 totals 14 residues. Deletions cut 5 bases from V and 4 bases from J, with 12 bases between. The germline V gene has CDR1 LNHDA and CDR2 SQIVND (reference sequence). The CDR3: CASSPQRGNQPQHF. The CDR3 DNA is TGTGCCAGTAGTCCGCAACGGGGGAATCAGCCCCAGCATTTT.

V usage is TRBV28 and J usage is TRBJ2-7; D ambiguous. V lost 5 bases, J lost 2 bases, and 10 bases lay in between. This CDR3 has 13 amino acids. Germline lookup yields CDR1 MDHEN and CDR2 SYDVKM. The CDR3 nucleotides read TGTGCCAGCAGTCCGTCAGTGACCTACGAGCAGTACTTC. Its protein product is CASSPSVTYEQYF.

The V and J genes are TRBV18 and TRBJ1-5, with 10 bases identical to TRBD1. This CDR3 has 17 residues. Germline CDR1 and CDR2: KGHSH and LQKENI. V was clipped by 6 bases and J by 5 bases; unmatched bases: 13. CDR3 protein: CASSPGGQGMGHQPQHF. The CDR3 coding sequence is TGTGCCAGCTCGCCCGGGGGACAGGGGATGGGTCATCAGCCCCAGCATTTT.

The J gene is TRBJ2-7, the V gene TRBV19; 7 bases fit TRBD2. V was pared by 2 bases and J by 6 bases, with 4 bases of the junction left unmatched. The CDR3 runs to 13 residues. Germline lookup yields CDR1 LNHDA and CDR2 SQIVND (reference sequence). This chain's CDR3 is CASSIRREGEQYF. CDR3 sequence (DNA): TGTGCCAGTAGTATACGCAGGGAGGGCGAGCAGTACTTC.

In its sample, this clone was seen once. V is TRBV10-1 and J is TRBJ2-1; 14 nucleotides agree with TRBD2. The CDR3 covers 17 residues. The germline gives CDR1 WNHNN, CDR2 SYGVQD (reference sequence). Trimming took 6 bases from V and 6 from J; bases not matched to a gene: 10. CDR3 in DNA: TGCGCCAGCAGCCCTGGACTAGCGGGAGGTCCAGGCAATGAGCAGTTCTTC. Its translation is CASSPGLAGGPGNEQFF.

This rearrangement joins TRBV21-1 to TRBJ1-3; the DNA was not compared with TRBD1, the D call given in the table. TRBV21-1 is a listed pseudogene. This CDR3 contains 20 residues. The CDR3 reads CASSKDGRDRDLYSGNTIYF. The CDR3 bases are TGTGCCAGCAGCAAAGATGGCCGGGACAGGGATCTTTACTCTGGAAACACCATATATTTT.

The V and J genes are TRBV7-9 and TRBJ1-1; 7 bases map to TRBD1. Per the germline V gene, CDR1 is SEHNR and CDR2 is FQNEAQ (reference sequence). Trimming at V came to 5 bases and at J to 6 bases, leaving 9 bases not matched to a gene. The CDR3 runs to 14 residues. The CDR3 protein is CASSPGQASPEAFF. The CDR3 DNA reads TGTGCCAGCAGCCCCGGACAGGCCTCCCCTGAAGCTTTCTTT.

The chain carries TRBV4-1 and TRBJ2-7; no definite D call. This CDR3 has 14 amino acids. Trimming removed 0 bases at V and 2 bases at J, with 8 bases between. Looked up from germline, CDR1 is MGHRA and CDR2 is YSYEKL. CDR3 protein: CASSQEQHAYEQYF. In DNA form, the CDR3 reads TGCGCCAGCAGCCAAGAGCAACATGCCTACGAGCAGTACTTC.

The CDR3 reads CASSYRPGYGYEQYF. Written as DNA, the CDR3 is TGTGCCAGCAGTTACCGTCCGGGGTATGGCTACGAGCAGTACTTC. The chain joins TRBV6-2 or TRBV6-3 to TRBJ2-7; TRBD2 is a possible D gene (5 bases). CDR3 length: 15 residues. The ends were cut back, 2 bases at V and 3 bases at J, with 14 bases in the middle. Germline CDR1 is MNHEY and CDR2 is SVGEGT.